The present T cell receptor (beta chain) was sequenced within a study of PD-L1 blockade in urothelial cancer. Overall study context: Tumor specimens held a median approximately 1,500 T cells.

Study-level points and caveats: At 3 weeks on treatment, tumor-associated clones expanded more with durable benefit.

This CDR3 has 14 residues. The germline CDR1 and CDR2 sequences are MNHGY and SAAAGT. V was pared by 6 bases and J by 4 bases, with 7 bases of the junction left unmatched. Sequencing used immunoSEQ multiplex PCR; TCRdb keeps in-frame clones, though not all of them. The repertoire includes 30,000 to 40,000 clones, just over 35% of them detected once, and around 9% sits in the top ten. As regards this clone: Its antigen is not known.

The sequence derives from a man in his sixties with urothelial cancer. This chain links TRBV6-8 with TRBJ1-2, with 8 bases aligning to TRBD1. Sequences were derived from tumor tissue, sampled before atezolizumab (anti-PD-L1) treatment. Written as DNA, the CDR3 is TGTGCCAGCAGACCCACAGGGGGGGGCTATGGCTACACCTTC. It encodes CASRPTGGGYGYTF.